This TCR beta chain comes out of a study of read filtering for tumor transcriptome and immune sequencing. On the study more broadly: DNase treatment preceded whole-transcriptome library preparation.

Molecular barcoded adaptors covering alpha/delta and beta/gamma chains were used on approximately 440 ng RNA. MiXCR was run by TCRdb on the reads, yielding one entry per CDR3 protein. The table records tens of thousands of distinct CDR3 sequences, around 13% of them present only once. This clonotype was seen repeatedly, ten times or more. The sequenced sample was a population of CD138-negative cells sorted from bone marrow. This sequence originates from a donor aged 40 or over with multiple myeloma.

CDR3 in DNA: TGTGCCAGCAGCCTTGCTAGCGGGGAAGAGACCCAGTACTTC. It translates to CASSLASGEETQYF. The chain uses TRBV7-6 and TRBJ2-5, with 9 bases aligning to TRBD2. Germline V lookup: CDR1 SGHVS, CDR2 FNYEAQ. Trimming removed 5 bases from V and 3 bases from J; junction bases left unmatched: 4. The CDR3 has 14 residues.